A selection of T cell receptor beta chains follows, all from one sample in a study of cytomegalovirus exposure and HLA in healthy donors. Some clones are missing from TCRdb's copy, which holds only in-frame ones; the method was immunoSEQ multiplex PCR. The data show some 200,000 clones, with around 80% seen just once and approximately 0.5% held by the top ten. Sequencing was performed on PBMCs. These receptors were collected from a woman aged 40 to 50 in good health and CMV-seronegative. CDR3s include the opening cysteine and the closing phenylalanine or tryptophan. A D gene is named only where the DNA matches it firmly. Rows give clone size only sometimes, using once, few, many, or a class for an expanded clone.

clone_size j_call v_call d_call cdr3_nt cdr3_aa
. TRBJ2-7 TRBV6-1 . TGTGCCAGCAGTGAAGCAGCAGGACTAGTAGGGGGTGAGCAGTACTTC CASSEAAGLVGGEQYF
. TRBJ2-7 TRBV7-8 . TGTGCCAGCAGCTTAGCGGGGCCCTTCTACGAGCAGTACTTC CASSLAGPFYEQYF
. TRBJ1-1 TRBV5-1 . TGCGCCAGCAGCTTGGCCCCTCAGGGTATGAACACTGAAGCTTTCTTT CASSLAPQGMNTEAFF
. TRBJ1-4 TRBV5-1 . TGCGCCAGCAGCTTGGGCGAGGGTAGTCATGAAAAACTGTTTTTT CASSLGEGSHEKLFF
. TRBJ2-7 TRBV2 TRBD2 TGTGCCAGCACAGCCAGCGGGGGGAAGGGGTACGAGCAGTACTTC CASTASGGKGYEQYF
few TRBJ1-2 TRBV5-4 . TGTGCCAGCAGCTTGCGTTCGGGGGGAAACTATGGCTACACCTTC CASSLRSGGNYGYTF
. TRBJ2-1 TRBV7-2 . TGTGCCAGCAGCTTAGAGGGGACTCCCAATGAGCAGTTCTTC CASSLEGTPNEQFF
few TRBJ2-3 TRBV4-2 TRBD2 TGTGCCAGCACCAACCAGGCCGGGCGGGGGGTGGATACGCAGTATTTT CASTNQAGRGVDTQYF
. TRBJ1-1 TRBV9 . TGTGCCAGCAGCGTAGGACCCGGGTATGGGACTGAAGCTTTCTTT CASSVGPGYGTEAFF
. TRBJ1-3 TRBV4-1 TRBD1 TGCGCCAGCAGCCAAGATGGGACAGGGGTATCTGGAAACACCATATATTTT CASSQDGTGVSGNTIYF
. TRBJ1-4 TRBV7-9 . TGTGCCAGCAGCTTCTCTCAGGGCCGGGAAAAACTGTTTTTT CASSFSQGREKLFF
. TRBJ2-3 TRBV9 . TGTGCCAGCAGCGTAGCTACGAGAACAGATACGCAGTATTTT CASSVATRTDTQYF
few TRBJ1-1 TRBV19 . TGTGCCAGTTCTCTGGGGCGGGGAGCTTTCTTT CASSLGRGAFF
. TRBJ2-4 TRBV30 . TGTGCCTGGCGGCAAAGTGGCCAAATCGGGTCGTGGACTCTAGCCAAAAACATTCAGTACTTC CAWRQSGQIGSWTLAKNIQYF
. TRBJ2-1 TRBV5-1 TRBD2 TGCGCCAGCAGCTCCGGCGCTAGCGGACGCTACAATGAGCAGTTCTTC CASSSGASGRYNEQFF
. TRBJ2-5 TRBV9 . TGTGCCAGCAGCGTAGATCCGGGGGGGGGACAGCAAGAGACCCAGTACTTC CASSVDPGGGQQETQYF
few TRBJ2-6 TRBV6-1 TRBD1 TGTGCCAGCAGTGAATTTGGACAGGGGGCCCCCTCTGGGGCCAACGTCCTGACTTTC CASSEFGQGAPSGANVLTF
. TRBJ2-7 TRBV7-6 . TGTGCCAGCAGCTTAAAAGTAGCGAGCTCCTACGAGCAGTACTTC CASSLKVASSYEQYF
. TRBJ1-5 TRBV6-5 . TGTGCCAGCAGTTTTAGCAGCAATCAGCCCCAGCATTTT CASSFSSNQPQHF
. TRBJ1-2 TRBV28 TRBD1 TGTGCCAGCAGTTTTTTTGCCACAGGGGATGGCTACACCTTC CASSFFATGDGYTF
. TRBJ2-7 TRBV19 . TGTGCCAGTAGTGCCTCGACAGTGTCCTACGAGCAGTACTTC CASSASTVSYEQYF
. TRBJ1-1 TRBV27 . TGTGCCAGCAGTTTTGGGGGCCTCACTGAAGCTTTCTTT CASSFGGLTEAFF
once TRBJ2-5 TRBV7-9 . TGTGCCAGCAGCCCGACGGGGGTAGGAGAGACCCAGTACTTC CASSPTGVGETQYF
. TRBJ2-5 TRBV6-6 . TGTGCCAGCAGCTCCTCGACTAGTTTGGAGACCCAGTACTTC CASSSSTSLETQYF
. TRBJ2-1 TRBV28 TRBD1 TGTGCCAGCAGTTGGGACAGGGGCTACAATGAGCAGTTCTTC CASSWDRGYNEQFF
few TRBJ2-1 TRBV2 TRBD2 TGTGCCAGCAAGGGAGGGAATGAGCAGTTCTTC CASKGGNEQFF
. TRBJ1-1 TRBV2 . TGTGCCAGCAGTTCGCAGGGAGGGGAAACTGAAGCTTTCTTT CASSSQGGETEAFF
. TRBJ1-2 TRBV6-4 . TGTGCCAGCAGTGACCTTAGGGGCTACCCCTTC CASSDLRGYPF
few TRBJ2-7 TRBV10-1 . TGCGCCAGCAGTGAGGGGGGCAGACCCTACGAGCAGTACTTC CASSEGGRPYEQYF
. TRBJ2-3 TRBV7-9 TRBD2 TGTGCCAGCAGCTTAGGACTAGCGGGGTCCACAGATACGCAGTATTTT CASSLGLAGSTDTQYF
. TRBJ2-1 TRBV7-8 TRBD2 TGTGCCAGCAGCTTAATCCCGACTAGCGGGGGTTACAATGAGCAGTTCTTC CASSLIPTSGGYNEQFF
. TRBJ2-7 TRBV28 . TGTGCCAGCAGTTTTAGGGGGACCTACGAGCAGTACTTC CASSFRGTYEQYF